This T cell receptor (beta chain) was obtained from a study of blood T cell repertoires in COVID-19. In the original analysis: How many nucleated cells were present was estimated from reference gene primer amplification. Clones were read by immunoSEQ multiplex PCR, and TCRdb kept only the in-frame ones, dropping some. V, J and clone size are those of that table, while D and trimming were read from the DNA. The repertoire consists of 350,000 to 450,000 clones, with about 89% occurring once and the leading ten covering about 0.83%. This clone was found a few times. V trimming: 3 bases; J trimming: 4 bases; junction bases outside the gene matches: 15. The germline CDR1 and CDR2 sequences are SEHNR and FQNEAQ (reference sequence). This CDR3 is 18 amino acids long.

The clonotype was recovered from a middle-aged woman who had been exposed to COVID-19. The sequencing input was PBMCs or T cells enriched from blood (not recorded which). The chain links TRBV7-9 to TRBJ2-1; TRBD2 aligns across 7 bases. The CDR3 DNA follows: TGTGCCAGCAGCTTCGGACTAGGCCTGGGTCCTTCATACAATGAGCAGTTCTTC. This translates into CASSFGLGLGPSYNEQFF.